This TCR beta chain was observed in a study of cytomegalovirus exposure and HLA in healthy donors. Study results and caveats: With high specificity and sensitivity, the classifier reportedly diagnosed cytomegalovirus status.

Separate from the roughly 720-subject first cohort was the approximately 120-subject validation cohort, to which the donors belonged. The CDR3 runs to 14 residues. The germline V and J ends were trimmed by 6 bases and 0 bases, with 6 bases remaining between them. The germline CDR1 and CDR2 sequences are MNHNS and SASEGT. Sequenced by immunoSEQ multiplex PCR; TCRdb stores in-frame clones only, minus some. The table shows 250,000 to 300,000 clones, with 80% to 90% occurring only once. As concerns this clone: Its antigen is unidentified.

The source is a woman aged 18-35 years in good health and CMV-seronegative. This rearrangement joins TRBV6-1 to TRBJ2-6, with D hard to call. Sequencing used PBMCs. The CDR3 reads CASRALSGANVLTF. CDR3 DNA: TGTGCCAGCAGGGCTCTCTCTGGGGCCAACGTCCTGACTTTC.